One and the same sample provided the 28 T cell receptor beta chains below, sequenced in a study of identical twins. Via MiXCR, TCRdb re-called the 5' RACE reads, giving one row per CDR3 protein. The data contain hundreds of thousands of distinct CDR3 sequences, 21% of them singletons. The sample also formed part of further work on T cells expressing NK-cell markers.

Sequencing was performed on PBMCs. The receptor set was obtained from a woman in her late teens or twenties in good health.

The chain recombines TRBV30 with TRBJ2-1; tentative D call: TRBD2 (5 bases). Between the trimmed V and J ends, which lost 5 bases and 8 bases, there was a span of 10 bases. This CDR3 has 11 amino acids. Germline CDR1 and CDR2: GTSNPN and SVGIG (reference sequence). CDR3 in amino acids: CAWGSFDEQFF. The CDR3 DNA reads as TGTGCCTGGGGGAGTTTTGATGAGCAGTTCTTC.

This clonotype was seen at least ten times. V is TRBV20-1 and J is TRBJ1-1, with 7 bases that match TRBD1. The CDR3 covers 12 residues. V lost 6 bases and J lost 5; bases outside the gene matches: 6. Germline assignment: CDR1 DFQATT and CDR2 SNEGSKA (reference sequence). Here the CDR3 reads CSAEVTGTEAFF. For the CDR3, the DNA is TGCAGTGCCGAAGTGACAGGGACTGAAGCTTTCTTT.

The chain joins TRBV10-3 to TRBJ2-1; the match to TRBD1 covers 9 bases. J gave up 3 bases and V 5 bases, and 2 bases lay outside the gene matches. The CDR3 length is 14 residues. Germline loops: CDR1 ENHRY, CDR2 SYGVKD. The CDR3 spells CAISSGQGYNEQFF. The CDR3 nucleotides are TGTGCCATCAGTTCGGGACAGGGCTACAATGAGCAGTTCTTC.

The J gene is TRBJ1-5, the V gene TRBV29-1; weak D call: TRBD1 (5 bases). Germline V gene data show CDR1 as SQVTM and CDR2 as ANQGSEA. V was clipped by 8 bases and J by 1 base, with 9 bases between them. The CDR3 length is 12 residues. The CDR3 nucleotides read TGCAGCACCCGGGACAGCAATCAGCCCCAGCATTTT. It codes for CSTRDSNQPQHF.

This clonotype appeared a few times. The V gene is TRBV28, the J gene TRBJ2-7; a possible D gene is TRBD1 (6 bases). The germline V gene has CDR1 MDHEN and CDR2 SYDVKM. Trimming pared 3 bases from V and 6 bases from J, leaving 9 bases between. The CDR3 length is 12 residues. This chain's CDR3 is CASSFLGGEQYF. CDR3 coding DNA: TGTGCCAGCAGTTTTCTAGGGGGCGAGCAGTACTTC.

This clonotype has just a few counts. The V gene is TRBV18, the J gene TRBJ1-1; D is uncertain. CDR1 is KGHSH, CDR2 LQKENI, per germline. The CDR3 totals 12 residues. V lost 6 bases to trimming and J lost 1 base, with 6 bases between them. CDR3 in amino acids: CASSRANTEAFF. The CDR3 DNA reads as TGTGCCAGCTCGCGGGCGAACACTGAAGCTTTCTTT. Variable domain in full (rest from reference TRBV18 and TRBJ1-1): NAGVMQNPRHLVRRRGQEARLRCSPMKGHSHVYWYRQLPEEGLKFMVYLQKENIIDESGMPKERFSAEFPKEGPSILRIQQVVRGDSAAYFCASSRANTEAFFGQGTRLTVV.

The CDR3 is CATGNRGSNYGYTF. Here the CDR3 DNA reads TGTGCCACGGGAAACAGGGGAAGTAACTATGGCTACACCTTC. The V and J genes are TRBV6-2 or TRBV6-3 and TRBJ1-2; 7 bases fit TRBD1. Germline V lookup: CDR1 MNHEY, CDR2 SVGEGT. This CDR3 comprises 14 residues. The V gene end was trimmed by 10 bases and the J gene end by 1 base; junction bases not matched to a gene: 9.

This chain links TRBV11-3 with TRBJ1-1; no firm D call. CDR3 size: 12 residues. The germline gives CDR1 SGHNT, CDR2 YENEEA. V was shortened by 4 bases and J by 4 bases, with 7 bases between the two germline ends. The CDR3 coding sequence is TGTGCCAGCAGCTGGCGTGGCACTGAAGCTTTCTTT. Protein: CASSWRGTEAFF.

A word on this clonotype: Mismatch with germline at one junction end may stem from a read error. The genes are TRBV20-1 and TRBJ2-3; 9 bases are shared with TRBD2. This CDR3 comprises 16 residues. Germline values: CDR1 DFQATT, CDR2 SNEGSKA (reference sequence). The DNA for the CDR3 is TGCTGTGCGGGCCGCTCCAAGCGGGGGGTCGCAGATACGCAGTATTTT. Amino acids: CCAGRSKRGVADTQYF.

The chain carries TRBV20-1 and TRBJ2-5; weak D call: TRBD1 (6 bases). The V gene lost 6 bases and the J gene lost 1 base, with 15 bases spanning the gap. This CDR3 contains 14 residues. The germline CDR1 and CDR2 sequences are DFQATT and SNEGSKA (reference sequence). The CDR3 coding sequence is TGCAGTGCCAGGGGTACCAGCTCCCAAGAGACCCAGTACTTC. Translated: CSARGTSSQETQYF.

This clonotype was detected once. J is TRBJ1-5 and V is TRBV5-1, with TRBD1 as a possible D gene (6 bases). V was pared by 2 bases and J by 0 bases, with 12 bases between. Germline loops: CDR1 SGHRS, CDR2 YFSETQ. This CDR3 region has 16 residues. CDR3 sequence reads: CASSFTGMGSNQPQHF. CDR3 sequence (DNA): TGCGCCAGCAGCTTTACAGGGATGGGTAGCAATCAGCCCCAGCATTTT.

This clonotype was seen more than once but under ten times. The V and J genes are TRBV18 and TRBJ2-5; D call uncertain. The V gene lost 3 bases and the J gene lost 2 bases, with 13 bases spanning the gap. The CDR3 runs 15 residues. The germline gives CDR1 KGHSH, CDR2 LQKENI. CDR3 nucleotide sequence: TGTGCCAGCTCACCGGAAGGAGCAACTCAAGAGACCCAGTACTTC. It is translated as CASSPEGATQETQYF.

The V gene is TRBV12-3 or TRBV12-4, the J gene TRBJ1-6; TRBD1 might be the D (5 bases). CDR3 length: 15 amino acids. Trimming stripped 2 bases from V and 7 bases from J, with 12 bases between. CDR3 DNA sequence: TGTGCCAGCAGTTTAAGCGGGGGACTCAATTCACCCCTCCACTTT. Protein: CASSLSGGLNSPLHF.

This clonotype was counted a few times. The chain uses TRBV6-2 or TRBV6-3 and TRBJ2-7, with 7 bases aligning to TRBD1. CDR1 and CDR2 from the germline V gene are MNHEY and SVGEGT. Trimming took 2 bases from V and 5 from J; bases not matched to a gene: 3. The CDR3 has 13 residues. CDR3 region: CASSYTGDHEQYF. In nucleotides, the CDR3 is TGTGCCAGCAGTTACACAGGGGACCACGAGCAGTACTTC.

This chain connects TRBV20-1 to TRBJ2-1; D ambiguous. Trimming shortened V by 1 base and J by 1 base, and 11 bases separated the two germline ends. Germline CDR1 DFQATT, CDR2 SNEGSKA (reference sequence). The CDR3 consists of 15 residues. The CDR3 sequence: CSARATAFSYNEQFF. CDR3 in DNA: TGCAGTGCTAGAGCAACAGCGTTTTCCTACAATGAGCAGTTCTTC.

The chain combines TRBV12-3 or TRBV12-4 with TRBJ2-3; TRBD1 matches 7 bases. The CDR3 is 14 amino acids. The V and J ends lost 4 bases and 6 bases, in that order; junction bases with no gene match: 7. CDR3 sequence reads: CASSSGTVVDTQYF. As DNA, the CDR3 is TGTGCCAGCAGTTCCGGGACAGTAGTTGATACGCAGTATTTT.

This clonotype has just a few counts. This rearrangement joins TRBV12-3 or TRBV12-4 to TRBJ1-6; D uncertain. The CDR3 length is 12 residues. The V end was cut by 7 bases, the J end by 6 bases, with 7 bases between. CDR3 coding DNA: TGTGCCAGCAAGATGTCTAATTCACCCCTCCACTTT. This encodes CASKMSNSPLHF.

The chain carries TRBV5-6 and TRBJ2-2; D possibly uses TRBD1 or TRBD2 (6 bases each). Per the germline V gene, CDR1 is SGHDT and CDR2 is YYEEEE. Trimming pared 3 bases from V and 1 base from J, leaving 13 bases between. The length of the CDR3 is 16 residues. CDR3 in amino acids: CASSSGVTGNTGELFF. Written as DNA, the CDR3 is TGTGCCAGCAGCTCGGGGGTGACAGGGAACACCGGGGAGCTGTTTTTT. Full variable domain (rest looked up from reference TRBV5-6 and TRBJ2-2): DAGVTQSPTHLIKTRGQQVTLRCSPKSGHDTVSWYQQALGQGPQFIFQYYEEEERQRGNFPDRFSGHQFPNYSSELNVNALLLGDSALYLCASSSGVTGNTGELFFGEGSRLTVL.

The chain carries TRBV20-1 and TRBJ2-7, with D hard to call. The CDR3 extends over 16 amino acids. CDR1 and CDR2 (germline): DFQATT, SNEGSKA (reference sequence). The V and J ends lost 2 bases and 1 base respectively, with 18 bases between them. The CDR3 loop reads CSARPSKLIRSYEQYF. In DNA, the CDR3 is TGCAGTGCTAGACCATCAAAGCTAATCAGGTCCTACGAGCAGTACTTC.

This clonotype was detected ten times or more. V gene TRBV7-9 combines with J gene TRBJ2-1; possibly TRBD2 for D (6 bases). The CDR3 spans 13 residues. Germline V CDR1 and CDR2: SEHNR, FQNEAQ (reference sequence). The germline V and J ends were trimmed by 5 bases and 7 bases, with 12 bases remaining between them. CDR3 DNA sequence: TGTGCCAGCAGCCCGATGGGGGGAAATGAGCAGTTCTTC. Amino acids: CASSPMGGNEQFF.

This clonotype was observed at least ten times. The chain combines TRBV20-1 with TRBJ1-6; maybe TRBD1 (5 bases). The CDR3 runs 17 residues. V was shortened by 1 base and J by 4 bases, with 17 bases between the two germline ends. Germline values: CDR1 DFQATT, CDR2 SNEGSKA (reference sequence). The CDR3 region is CSARGPRSGPYNSPLHF. The CDR3 bases are TGCAGTGCTAGAGGGCCCCGGTCGGGGCCTTATAATTCACCCCTCCACTTT.

This chain connects TRBV20-1 to TRBJ2-1; TRBD2 aligns across 11 bases. J was trimmed by 0 bases and V by 0 bases; bases with no gene match: 7. CDR1 is DFQATT and CDR2 is SNEGSKA in the germline V gene (reference sequence). This CDR3 has 18 amino acids. The CDR3 coding sequence is TGCAGTGCTAGAGATCGACCGGGACTAGCGGCCTCCTACAATGAGCAGTTCTTC. It specifies CSARDRPGLAASYNEQFF.

J is TRBJ2-3 and V is TRBV27; a weak D match, TRBD2 (10 bases). Germline-derived CDR1 and CDR2 are MNHEY and SMNVEV (reference sequence). CDR3 length: 13 residues. V lost 6 bases and J lost 8, with 15 bases in between. CDR3: CASRLAGQGTQYF. CDR3 nucleotide sequence: TGTGCCAGCAGACTAGCGGGACAGGGTACGCAGTATTTT.

There are a few counts of this clonotype. V usage is TRBV30 and J usage is TRBJ2-1, with unresolved D. In germline, CDR1 is GTSNPN, CDR2 SVGIG (reference sequence). The CDR3 is 13 residues long. V was shortened by 2 bases and J by 0 bases, with 5 bases between the two germline ends. The CDR3 nucleotides are TGTGCCTGGAGTCTCGACTCCTACAATGAGCAGTTCTTC. Protein sequence: CAWSLDSYNEQFF.

The chain has TRBV20-1 and TRBJ1-2, with D possibly matching TRBD1 (5 bases). This CDR3 has 13 amino acids. The germline CDR1 and CDR2 sequences are DFQATT and SNEGSKA (reference sequence). Trimming cost V 3 bases and J 4 bases, with 12 bases left between them. The chain's CDR3 is CSASHTGSYGYTF. In nucleotides, the CDR3 is TGCAGTGCTAGTCACACAGGATCCTATGGCTACACCTTC.

This clonotype was observed a handful of times. The chain joins TRBV3-1 to TRBJ2-3; D may be TRBD1 (6 bases). The CDR3 has 16 residues. Germline loops: CDR1 LGHDT, CDR2 YNNKEL (reference sequence). V was cut by 3 bases and J by 1 base, with 14 bases left in between. CDR3 protein: CASSHSGVSGTDTQYF. The CDR3 region has the DNA TGTGCCAGCAGCCATTCAGGGGTCTCCGGCACAGATACGCAGTATTTT.

This clonotype was seen more than once but under ten times. The chain joins TRBV4-1 to TRBJ1-1; no definite D call. CDR1 and CDR2 from the germline V gene are MGHRA and YSYEKL. Deletions cut 0 bases from V and 1 base from J, with 6 bases between. The CDR3 runs to 14 residues. CDR3 sequence: CASSQEGSNTEAFF. The CDR3, as DNA: TGCGCCAGCAGCCAAGAAGGGTCGAACACTGAAGCTTTCTTT.

This clonotype was counted at least ten times. The V gene is TRBV5-1, the J gene TRBJ1-1, with TRBD1 matching 7 bases. The J segment lost 0 bases and the V segment lost 4 bases, leaving 3 bases of the junction unmatched. Germline loops: CDR1 SGHRS, CDR2 YFSETQ. This CDR3 is 14 amino acids long. The CDR3 is CASSGTAMNTEAFF. Here the CDR3 DNA reads TGCGCCAGCAGCGGGACAGCTATGAACACTGAAGCTTTCTTT.